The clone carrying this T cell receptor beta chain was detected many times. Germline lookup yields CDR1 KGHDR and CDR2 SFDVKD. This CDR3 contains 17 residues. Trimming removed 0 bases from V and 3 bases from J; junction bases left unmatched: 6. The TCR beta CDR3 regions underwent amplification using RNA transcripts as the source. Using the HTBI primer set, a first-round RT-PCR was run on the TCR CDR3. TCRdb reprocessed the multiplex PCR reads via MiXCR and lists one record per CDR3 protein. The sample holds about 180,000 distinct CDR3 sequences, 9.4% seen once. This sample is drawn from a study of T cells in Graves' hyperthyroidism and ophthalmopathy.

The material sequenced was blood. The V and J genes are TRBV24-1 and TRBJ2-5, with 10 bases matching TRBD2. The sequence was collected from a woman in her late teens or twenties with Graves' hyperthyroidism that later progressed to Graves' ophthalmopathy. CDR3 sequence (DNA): TGTGCCACCAGTGATTTGCGGGTAGCGGGGGGTAAAGAGACCCAGTACTTC. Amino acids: CATSDLRVAGGKETQYF.